This T cell receptor (beta chain) was sequenced during a study of T-cell reconstitution after alpha-beta-depleted transplantation in children. Broader study findings: Hyperexpanded clones declined; after one year, newly produced T cells mostly supplied diversity. Where some patients showed high TCRbeta diversity at day 60, it came from recipient T cells and thymic progenitors that had survived. Two months or so post-transplant, alpha-beta T cells reportedly derived from several hundred expanded graft clones.

Germline V gene sequence: CDR1 ENHRY, CDR2 SYGVKD. Trimming shortened V by 10 bases and J by 4 bases, and 13 bases separated the two germline ends. The CDR3 is 13 residues long. Researchers prepared the TCRbeta library using unique molecular identifiers, the study reports. TCRdb re-analysed the PCR reads in MiXCR, keeping a single row per CDR3 protein. The sample lists about a million distinct CDR3 sequences; roughly 31% were seen once. A few counts support this clonotype. Its antigen is not identified. This sequence joins TRBV10-3 and TRBJ1-4, with D possibly TRBD1 on 6 matching bases. Sequences were derived from PBMCs, mostly from graft donor cells, sampled 360 days after TCRalphabeta/CD19-depleted stem cell transplant. The sequence derives from a boy under two years old who had a stem cell transplant for SCID, so the T cells may come from the graft donor. The CDR3 spells CATAGTNNEKLFF. The CDR3 DNA is TGTGCCACAGCCGGGACAAATAATGAAAAACTGTTTTTT.